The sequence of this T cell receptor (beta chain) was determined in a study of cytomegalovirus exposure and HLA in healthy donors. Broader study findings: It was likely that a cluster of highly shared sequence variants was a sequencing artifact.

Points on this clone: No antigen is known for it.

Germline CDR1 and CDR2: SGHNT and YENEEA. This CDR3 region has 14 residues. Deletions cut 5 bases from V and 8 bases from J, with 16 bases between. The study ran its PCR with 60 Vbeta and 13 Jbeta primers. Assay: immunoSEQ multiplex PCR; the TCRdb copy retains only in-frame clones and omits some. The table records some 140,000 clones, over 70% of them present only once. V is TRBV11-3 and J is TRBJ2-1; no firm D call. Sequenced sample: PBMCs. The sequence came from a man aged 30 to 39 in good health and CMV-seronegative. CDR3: CASSLHPPEDEQFF. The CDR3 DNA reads TGTGCCAGCAGCCTCCACCCCCCTGAGGATGAGCAGTTCTTC.